Listed below are T cell receptor beta chains from one sample, sequenced in a study of glioma-infiltrating T cells. Each CDR3 protein is one row after TCRdb ran MiXCR on the multiplex PCR reads. The data contain roughly 350,000 distinct CDR3 sequences, 41% of them singletons. Sequenced input: glioma tissue, nonneoplastic brain tissue, or PBMCs (not recorded which). The receptors were sampled from a human donor with low-grade glioma or glioblastoma, undergoing nonglioma brain surgery, or in good health (not recorded which). Both conserved end residues are part of each CDR3. D genes are given only for firm matches. Rows give clone size only sometimes, using once, few, many, or a class for an expanded clone.

V gene	clone size	D gene	J gene	CDR3 protein	CDR3 DNA
TRBV6-2/TRBV6-3	many	.	TRBJ2-7	CASSYGHEQYF	TGTGCCAGCAGTTACGGTCATGAGCAGTACTTC
TRBV6-2/TRBV6-3	many	TRBD1	TRBJ1-1	CASSYGQGWVTEAFF	TGTGCCAGCAGTTACGGACAGGGTTGGGTCACTGAAGCTTTCTTT
TRBV4-2	.	TRBD2	TRBJ2-7	CASSLTPGLAGEKSYEQYF	TGTGCCAGCAGCTTAACCCCGGGACTAGCGGGAGAAAAGTCCTACGAGCAGTACTTC
TRBV28	.	.	TRBJ2-1	CASSTGSQQFF	TGTGCCAGCAGTACCGGGTCCCAGCAGTTCTTC
TRBV12-3/TRBV12-4	.	.	TRBJ2-6	CASSTGSLSGANVLTF	TGTGCCAGCAGTACCGGGTCCTTGTCAGGGGCCAACGTCCTGACTTTC
TRBV2	few	.	TRBJ1-1	CASSGDDTEAFF	TGTGCCAGCAGTGGGGACGACACTGAAGCTTTCTTT
TRBV28	few	TRBD2	TRBJ2-7	CASETSGTIFYEQYF	TGTGCCAGCGAGACTAGCGGGACAATCTTTTACGAGCAGTACTTC
TRBV28	once	.	TRBJ2-7	CASSPGGGGDEQYF	TGTGCCAGCAGTCCCGGGGGTGGGGGCGACGAGCAGTACTTC
TRBV27	medium-sized	.	TRBJ2-7	CASSTLDRRGTYEQYF	TGTGCCAGCAGTACCCTTGACCGACGAGGGACCTACGAGCAGTACTTC
TRBV3-1	once	.	TRBJ1-6	CASSQGAGPNSPLHF	TGTGCCAGCAGCCAAGGGGCAGGTCCTAATTCACCCCTCCACTTT
TRBV30	.	TRBD2	TRBJ2-1	CAWRRTSGRVLTIDEQFF	TGTGCCTGGAGGAGGACTAGCGGGAGGGTCCTTACAATCGATGAGCAGTTCTTC
TRBV5-1	.	TRBD1	TRBJ2-3	CASSSGQGPSDTQYF	TGCGCCAGCAGCTCAGGACAGGGTCCCTCGGATACGCAGTATTTT
TRBV7-9	.	.	TRBJ2-7	CASSPGAVGGEQYF	TGTGCCAGCAGCCCCGGGGCCGTCGGAGGGGAGCAGTACTTC
TRBV4-2	few	.	TRBJ1-1	CASSQVQGPTEAFF	TGTGCCAGCAGCCAAGTTCAGGGGCCCACTGAAGCTTTCTTT
TRBV6-5	few	.	TRBJ2-1	CASLEIRRNEQFF	TGTGCCAGCCTGGAGATCCGTCGCAATGAGCAGTTCTTC
TRBV18	.	TRBD1	TRBJ1-1	CASSIWDRATEASF	TGTGCCAGCTCAATCTGGGACAGGGCCACTGAAGCTTCCTTT
TRBV7-2	.	.	TRBJ1-4	CASSAPGFRRVTNEKLFF	TGTGCCAGCAGCGCTCCAGGGTTCCGGAGGGTAACTAATGAAAAACTGTTTTTT
TRBV4-1	.	TRBD2	TRBJ2-1	CASSRRASGDNEQFF	TGTGCCAGCAGCCGACGGGCTAGCGGCGACAATGAGCAGTTCTTC
TRBV14	.	.	TRBJ2-7	CASSRTPAYEQHF	TGTGCCAGCAGCCGGACTCCAGCCTACGAGCAGCACTTC
TRBV20-1	many	.	TRBJ2-1	CSASWGRTYNEQFF	TGCAGTGCTAGTTGGGGGAGGACGTACAATGAGCAGTTCTTC
TRBV20-1	.	TRBD2	TRBJ2-1	CSASGLAGPNNLFF	TGCAGTGCTTCGGGACTAGCGGGTCCCAACAATCTGTTCTTC
TRBV28	.	TRBD2	TRBJ2-7	CASATGGRAYEQYF	TGTGCCAGCGCCACGGGCGGGAGAGCCTACGAGCAGTACTTC
TRBV4-1	.	TRBD1	TRBJ2-6	CASSQDELTGGYFSGANVLTF	TGCGCCAGCAGCCAAGACGAACTGACAGGGGGTTATTTCTCTGGGGCCAACGTCCTGACTTTC
TRBV28	many	.	TRBJ1-5	CASSSTHGNQPQHF	TGTGCCAGCAGTTCTACCCATGGCAATCAGCCCCAGCATTTT
TRBV7-8	few	TRBD2	TRBJ2-2	CASSLSLAGQTGELFF	TGTGCCAGCAGCTTATCACTAGCGGGACAAACCGGGGAGCTGTTTTTT
TRBV7-2	.	TRBD1	TRBJ1-4	CASSRDRGYNEKLFF	TGTGCCAGCAGCAGGGACAGGGGGTACAATGAAAAACTGTTTTTT
TRBV28	many	.	TRBJ1-2	CASSLDAGLNGYTF	TGTGCCAGCAGTTTAGACGCAGGGTTGAATGGCTACACCTTC